What follows are 30 T cell receptor beta chains derived from one specimen sequenced in a study of T-cell memory formation after mild COVID-19. TCRdb reanalysed the 5' RACE reads using MiXCR and keeps one entry per CDR3 protein. The sample consists of fewer than 450,000 distinct CDR3 sequences, about 24% of them appearing once. Sequenced material: PBMCs or a T cell subset sorted from them (not recorded which). These receptors were taken from an adult woman who had mild COVID-19 (a few samples of this study predate the infection). Cell type and time point are not known.

V is TRBV4-3 and J is TRBJ2-3; 10 bases map to TRBD2. Looked up from germline, CDR1 is LGHNA and CDR2 is YSLEER. J gave up 2 bases and V 3 bases, and 11 bases lay outside the gene matches. This CDR3 region has 18 residues. In DNA, the CDR3 is TGCGCCAGCAGCCAGAATCTAGCGGGGGAGACGTTCACAGATACGCAGTATTTT. Its protein is CASSQNLAGETFTDTQYF.

This clonotype occurred a few times. The chain recombines TRBV5-1 with TRBJ2-6, with TRBD1 as a possible D gene (5 bases). The CDR3 covers 17 residues. CDR1 and CDR2 from the germline V gene are SGHRS and YFSETQ. V shed 5 bases and J shed 1 base, with 16 bases lying between them. CDR3 amino acids: CASRIQALDSGANVLTF. As DNA, the CDR3 is TGCGCCAGCAGGATACAGGCGCTAGATTCTGGGGCCAACGTCCTGACTTTC.

This rearrangement joins TRBV4-2 to TRBJ1-5; the D is unclear. The CDR3 covers 15 residues. CDR1 and CDR2 (germline): LGHNA, YNFKEQ. V lost 0 bases and J lost 3, with 9 bases in between. CDR3 sequence reads: CASSQDASLNQPQHF. Here the CDR3 DNA reads TGTGCCAGCAGCCAAGACGCCAGCCTCAATCAGCCCCAGCATTTT.

The V gene is TRBV3-1, the J gene TRBJ2-7, with a weak D call TRBD1 (6 bases). The CDR3 totals 15 residues. V lost 4 bases to trimming and J lost 5 bases, with 18 bases between them. Looked up from germline, CDR1 is LGHDT and CDR2 is YNNKEL (reference sequence). For the CDR3, the DNA is TGTGCCAGCAGCCTAACAGGGATTTTCACCGACGAGCAGTACTTC. It is translated as CASSLTGIFTDEQYF.

This clonotype appeared many times. V is TRBV12-3 or TRBV12-4 and J is TRBJ1-2; 7 positions match TRBD1. V was clipped by 4 bases and J by 14 bases; unmatched bases: 10. The CDR3 consists of 12 residues. Here the CDR3 reads CASSSGTASYTF. In DNA, the CDR3 is TGTGCCAGCAGTTCCGGGACAGCCTCTTATACCTTC.

This chain links TRBV5-1 with TRBJ2-1; D ambiguous. The CDR3 is 13 amino acids. From germline, CDR1 is SGHRS and CDR2 YFSETQ. The V and J ends lost 0 bases and 5 bases respectively, with 6 bases between them. CDR3 DNA sequence: TGCGCCAGCAGCTTGGGGGATAACAATGAGCAGTTCTTC. It encodes CASSLGDNNEQFF.

This clonotype was seen ten or more times. The chain employs TRBV5-5 and TRBJ2-3; D remains unclear. The V gene lost 4 bases and the J gene lost 0 bases, with 12 bases spanning the gap. The CDR3 runs to 15 residues. Per the germline V gene, CDR1 is SGHKS and CDR2 is YYEKEE (reference sequence). CDR3 nucleotide sequence: TGTGCCAGCAGCCCCGACGTTCCTAGCACAGATACGCAGTATTTT. It yields the protein CASSPDVPSTDTQYF.

This clonotype showed up just a few times. The rearrangement links TRBV11-2 to TRBJ2-1; D may correspond to TRBD1 or TRBD2 (5 bases each). Germline CDR1 is SGHAT and CDR2 is FQNNGV. Trimming took 3 bases from V and 3 from J, leaving 12 bases between them. This CDR3 contains 15 residues. Written as DNA, the CDR3 is TGTGCCAGCAGCTTGGGGCGGGTGGACTACAATGAGCAGTTCTTC. It yields the protein CASSLGRVDYNEQFF.

The V and J genes are TRBV3-1 and TRBJ1-1; D is unresolved. Germline CDR1 LGHDT, CDR2 YNNKEL (reference sequence). V was shortened by 1 base and J by 1 base, with 7 bases between the two germline ends. This CDR3 has 14 amino acids. The CDR3 sequence: CASSQAAENTEAFF. CDR3 DNA sequence: TGTGCCAGCAGCCAAGCCGCGGAGAACACTGAAGCTTTCTTT. The full variable domain, in which reference TRBV3-1 and TRBJ1-1 provide the parts outside the CDR3, is DTAVSQTPKYLVTQMGNDKSIKCEQNLGHDTMYWYKQDSKKFLKIMFSYNNKELIINETVPNRFSPKSPDKAHLNLHINSLELGDSAVYFCASSQAAENTEAFFGQGTRLTVV.

This chain links TRBV19 with TRBJ1-5; D ambiguous. The CDR3 contains 14 residues. Trimming removed 3 bases from V and 7 bases from J, with 13 bases in between. The germline gives CDR1 LNHDA, CDR2 SQIVND (reference sequence). The CDR3 is CASSIPPSKQPQHF. CDR3 coding DNA: TGTGCCAGTAGTATCCCGCCGAGTAAGCAGCCCCAGCATTTT.

There are a few counts of this clonotype. The chain employs TRBV20-1 and TRBJ2-1; D unresolved. Germline values: CDR1 DFQATT, CDR2 SNEGSKA (reference sequence). V was cut by 0 bases and J by 3 bases, with 15 bases left in between. The CDR3 contains 16 residues. CDR3 region: CSARDPTKGDYNEQFF. The CDR3 region has the DNA TGCAGTGCTAGAGATCCGACGAAAGGAGACTACAATGAGCAGTTCTTC.

The V call is TRBV5-1, the J call TRBJ2-1; 8 bases are a match to TRBD1. V gave up 4 bases and J gave up 4 bases; unmatched junction bases: 7. The CDR3 sequence is 15 residues long. Looked up from germline, CDR1 is SGHRS and CDR2 is YFSETQ. For the CDR3, the DNA is TGCGCCAGCAGCGTTCCGGGACAGGCGTACAATGAGCAGTTCTTC. Amino acid sequence: CASSVPGQAYNEQFF.

V usage is TRBV7-9 and J usage is TRBJ2-1, with 13 bases matching TRBD2. V lost 4 bases and J lost 10; bases outside the gene matches: 7. This CDR3 has 15 amino acids. Germline-derived CDR1 and CDR2 are SEHNR and FQNEAQ (reference sequence). The CDR3 sequence is CASSSGLAGREEQFF. The CDR3 region has the DNA TGTGCCAGCAGCTCGGGACTAGCGGGAAGGGAAGAGCAGTTCTTC.

The sample holds a few counts of this clonotype. This chain links TRBV7-2 with TRBJ1-6; D not certain. The germline V gene encodes CDR1 SGHTA and CDR2 FQGNSA. V lost 3 bases to trimming and J lost 0 bases, with 9 bases between them. The CDR3 has 16 residues. CDR3 DNA: TGTGCCAGCAGCTTCTGGACGAGCTCCTATAATTCACCCCTCCACTTT. Protein product: CASSFWTSSYNSPLHF.

The rearrangement joins TRBV4-2 to TRBJ1-2; D is unresolved. This CDR3 contains 14 residues. V lost 0 bases and J lost 6, with 11 bases in between. Germline V gene lookup returns CDR1 LGHNA and CDR2 YNFKEQ. CDR3 nucleotide sequence: TGTGCCAGCAGCCAAGAGGGTGTGGGCAATGGCTACACCTTC. Amino acids: CASSQEGVGNGYTF.

This clonotype has a handful of counts. The chain links TRBV12-3 or TRBV12-4 to TRBJ1-1, with D uncertain. The length of the CDR3 is 13 residues. The V and J ends lost 3 bases and 4 bases respectively, with 9 bases between them. The CDR3 here is CASSFVRATEAFF. The DNA of the CDR3 is TGTGCCAGCAGTTTCGTACGGGCCACTGAAGCTTTCTTT.

In this sample, this clonotype turned up a few times. The rearrangement uses TRBV5-1 and TRBJ1-1, with TRBD1 as a possible D gene (6 bases). V was pared by 4 bases and J by 4 bases, with 11 bases between. Per germline, CDR1 SGHRS and CDR2 YFSETQ. The CDR3 is 13 residues long. The CDR3, as DNA: TGCGCCAGCAGCCGGGGGCAAGGCACTGAAGCTTTCTTT. Encoded protein: CASSRGQGTEAFF.

This clonotype was seen a handful of times. The chain employs TRBV12-3 or TRBV12-4 and TRBJ2-3, with 9 bases aligning to TRBD2. CDR3 length: 16 amino acids. J was trimmed by 4 bases and V by 2 bases; bases with no gene match: 7. The CDR3 nucleotides read TGTGCCAGCAGTTTATACGGCGGGGGGGCCCCAGATACGCAGTATTTT. Translated: CASSLYGGGAPDTQYF.

This rearrangement joins TRBV20-1 to TRBJ2-7, with D maybe TRBD2 (5 bases). Germline assignment: CDR1 DFQATT and CDR2 SNEGSKA (reference sequence). CDR3 length equals 17 residues. Trimming left V 1 base short and J 6 bases short, with 25 bases between. CDR3 sequence reads: CSARVGGSSPTSGEQYF. The CDR3 DNA reads as TGCAGTGCTAGAGTTGGAGGTAGCAGCCCCACCTCCGGCGAGCAGTACTTC.

The J gene is TRBJ1-1, the V gene TRBV6-2 or TRBV6-3, with D perhaps TRBD1 (5 bases). The CDR3 has 13 residues. Germline V gene lookup returns CDR1 MNHEY and CDR2 SVGEGT. Trimming took 7 bases from V and 7 from J, leaving 16 bases between them. The CDR3 coding sequence is TGTGCCAGCACCACGGGGGGGAGCGATGAAGCTTTCTTT. It specifies CASTTGGSDEAFF.

This clonotype was seen more than once but under ten times. Here the CDR3 DNA reads TGTGCCAGCGGGGGTGACGGACTAAGCACAGATACGCAGTATTTT. This codes for CASGGDGLSTDTQYF. This rearrangement joins TRBV7-7 to TRBJ2-3; possible D gene TRBD2, 6 bases. The CDR3 covers 15 residues. Trimming pared 8 bases from V and 0 bases from J, leaving 15 bases between. Germline assignment: CDR1 SSHAT and CDR2 FNYEAQ (reference sequence).

There are many counts of this clonotype. The CDR3 DNA reads TGTGCCAGCAGCGGGGGCGGCCTCATGAACACTGAAGCTTTCTTT. It translates to CASSGGGLMNTEAFF. The gene calls are TRBV5-5 and TRBJ1-1, with D maybe TRBD1 (6 bases). V was trimmed by 4 bases and J by 0 bases, leaving 13 bases between them. Looked up from germline, CDR1 is SGHKS and CDR2 is YYEKEE (reference sequence). CDR3 size: 15 residues.

Only a few counts were recorded for this clonotype. Here the CDR3 reads CASGTAGGWQETQYF. CDR3 DNA: TGTGCCAGCGGGACAGCGGGGGGGTGGCAAGAGACCCAGTACTTC. This chain joins TRBV12-3 or TRBV12-4 and TRBJ2-5; 10 bases are a match to TRBD2. V trimming: 8 bases; J trimming: 2 bases; junction bases outside the gene matches: 8. The CDR3 runs 15 residues.

At least ten counts were recorded for this clonotype. The rearrangement joins TRBV7-3 to TRBJ2-1; TRBD2 matches 7 bases. Germline V lookup: CDR1 SGHTA, CDR2 FQGTGA. The ends lost 4 bases at V and 2 bases at J; junction bases unmatched: 5. This CDR3 has 15 amino acids. CDR3 loop: CASSSTSDPYNEQFF. DNA for the CDR3: TGTGCCAGCAGCTCCACTAGCGACCCCTACAATGAGCAGTTCTTC.

This clonotype was detected a few times. V is TRBV5-1 and J is TRBJ2-1; 7 bases match TRBD2. V gave up 4 bases and J gave up 8 bases; unmatched junction bases: 15. Germline V gives CDR1 SGHRS, CDR2 YFSETQ. This CDR3 has 16 amino acids. The CDR3 reads CASSMTRGLVRDEQFF. The CDR3 nucleotides read TGCGCCAGCAGCATGACCCGAGGACTAGTTCGCGATGAGCAGTTCTTC.

This rearrangement joins TRBV21-1 to TRBJ2-3; the table assigns TRBD1, which was not confirmed against the DNA. TRBV21-1 is described as a pseudogene. The CDR3 sequence is 16 residues long. The DNA of the CDR3 is TGTGCCAGCAGCAAAGAACGGACAGTCTACACAGATACGCAGTATTTT. Amino acids: CASSKERTVYTDTQYF.

The CDR3 DNA reads TGTGCCATCAGTGACCCCACTAGTTCTCCCTACGAGCAGTACTTC. This codes for CAISDPTSSPYEQYF. This chain uses TRBV10-3 with TRBJ2-7, with D maybe TRBD2 (5 bases). Looked up from germline, CDR1 is ENHRY and CDR2 is SYGVKD. Trimming left V 3 bases short and J 2 bases short, with 14 bases between. The CDR3 has 15 residues.

V gene TRBV20-1 combines with J gene TRBJ2-5; perhaps TRBD1 as D (5 bases). Looked up from germline, CDR1 is DFQATT and CDR2 is SNEGSKA (reference sequence). V lost 2 bases and J 1 base, leaving 14 bases between the germline ends. This CDR3 has 15 residues. CDR3 nucleotides: TGCAGTGCTAGATACCTGGGGCCAGCCCAAGAGACCCAGTACTTC. Translation: CSARYLGPAQETQYF.

This clonotype was seen a handful of times. The chain combines TRBV6-5 with TRBJ1-1; TRBD1 matches at 8 bases. This CDR3 comprises 15 residues. V dropped 5 bases and J dropped 3; count of bases not matched to a gene: 8. Per germline, CDR1 MNHEY and CDR2 SVGAGI. The CDR3 DNA follows: TGTGCCAGCAGTGGATGGACAGGGTATTACACTGAAGCTTTCTTT. Translated, it gives CASSGWTGYYTEAFF.

This clonotype has only a few counts. V gene TRBV5-1 combines with J gene TRBJ1-3; D perhaps matches TRBD1 (6 bases). The CDR3 has 17 residues. The germline V and J ends were trimmed by 3 bases and 0 bases, with 16 bases remaining between them. CDR1 and CDR2 (germline): SGHRS, YFSETQ. DNA for the CDR3: TGCGCCAGCAGCTCGCTGTCAGGGGAAGCCTCTGGAAACACCATATATTTT. This translates into CASSSLSGEASGNTIYF.